This is a list of T cell receptor beta chains from one sample in a study of PD-1 blockade in mismatch repair-deficient tumors. The protocol was immunoSEQ multiplex PCR, while the TCRdb copy is restricted to in-frame clones and leaves out a portion. There are roughly 53,000 clones in the sample; roughly 75% occur only once, and about 3.5% lies in the top ten. The sequences come from peripheral blood, collected 4 weeks after starting pembrolizumab. Every receptor here comes from an adult with mismatch repair-deficient cancer. Each CDR3 is given with its conserved first and last residue. D genes are given only for firm matches.

V,D,CDR3
TRBV5-1,TRBD2,CASSLVRSSGSYEQYF
TRBV4-3,.,CASSQDRTGSGNTIYF
TRBV4-2,TRBD2,CASSQEDAGASYNEQFF
TRBV30,TRBD2,CAWSVLAGGKQFF
TRBV11-1,.,CASSLRGGGIGNNEQFF
TRBV10-3,.,CAISESSVLGPGTGELFF
TRBV9,.,CASSAGEGFGGYTF
TRBV30,.,CAFERVRNTEAFF
TRBV11-2,.,CASGNRTRNTIYF
TRBV7-6,.,CASSFDMASDEQYF
TRBV5-4,.,CASSQYQSYNEQFF
TRBV11-2,TRBD1,CASSLGQGSSNEQFF
TRBV6-5,.,CASRRTPDQPQHF
TRBV6-1,.,CASSEDMLGEGNTLEQYF
TRBV6-5,.,CASGGGFTDTQYF
TRBV10-3,.,CAISGQTEMGYTF
TRBV7-9,TRBD2,CASWTSGSQETQYF
TRBV30,.,CAWNTGSGNEQYF
TRBV10-3,.,CATTDLRRGYTF
TRBV15,.,CATSDRPIEQYF
TRBV7-8,.,CASSLLGGGYYGYTF
TRBV29-1,TRBD1,CSVEDLGDRGSNTEAFF
TRBV10-2,TRBD2,CASRTSGSSYNEQFF
TRBV11-3,.,CASSLATNTEAFF
TRBV10-3,.,CAISDYDEQYF
TRBV2,TRBD1,CASSGVTGLRELFF
TRBV5-6,.,CASSYGRFGRELFF
TRBV9,.,CASSAPGAYYNEQFF
TRBV18,TRBD1,CASSPDRGSKGETQYF
TRBV30,TRBD2,CAWSGLAGRSSYNEQFF
TRBV11-3,TRBD1,CASSLSGQGADTQYF
TRBV19,TRBD2,CASTPGGVEGSEQYF
TRBV10-3,.,CAISESRGLNTGELFF
TRBV9,.,CASSDRPNTEAFF
TRBV7-9,.,CASSAKLEAFF
TRBV2,.,CASRAGTSNTGELFF
TRBV28,.,CASSPSLGVGEKLFF
TRBV6-1,TRBD2,CASSELAGGYNEQFF
TRBV27,.,CASSYKNTGELFF
TRBV10-3,TRBD1,CAISERQGVDNEQFF
TRBV10-3,.,CAISEQGRNTEAFF
TRBV19,TRBD1,CASSTGDRAYEQYF
TRBV30,.,CAWSVDENYGYTF
TRBV7-9,.,CASSSVANYGYTF
TRBV7-8,.,CASSFTTYNEQFF